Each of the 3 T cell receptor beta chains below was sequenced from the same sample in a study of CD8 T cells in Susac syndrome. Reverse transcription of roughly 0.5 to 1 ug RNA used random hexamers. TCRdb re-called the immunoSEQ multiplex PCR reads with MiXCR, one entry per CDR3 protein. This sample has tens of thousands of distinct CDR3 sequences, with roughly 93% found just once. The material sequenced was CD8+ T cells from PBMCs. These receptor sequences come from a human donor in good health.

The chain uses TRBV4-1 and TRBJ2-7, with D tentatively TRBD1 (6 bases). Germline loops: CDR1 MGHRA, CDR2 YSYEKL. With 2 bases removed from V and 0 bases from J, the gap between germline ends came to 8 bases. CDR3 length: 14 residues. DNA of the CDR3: TGCGCCAGCAGCCAACAGGGGCTCTCCTACGAGCAGTACTTC. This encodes CASSQQGLSYEQYF.

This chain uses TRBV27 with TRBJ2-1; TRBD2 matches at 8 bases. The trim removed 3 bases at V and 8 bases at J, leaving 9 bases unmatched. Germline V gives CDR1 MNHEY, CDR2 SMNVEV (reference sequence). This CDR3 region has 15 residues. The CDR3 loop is CASSFGTSQWDEQFF. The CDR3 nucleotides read TGTGCCAGCAGTTTTGGGACTAGTCAATGGGATGAGCAGTTCTTC.

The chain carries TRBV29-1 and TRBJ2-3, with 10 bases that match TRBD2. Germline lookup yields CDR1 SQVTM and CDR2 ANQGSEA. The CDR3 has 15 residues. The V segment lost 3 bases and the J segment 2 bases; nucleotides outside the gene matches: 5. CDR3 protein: CSVEERGGFTDTQYF. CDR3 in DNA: TGCAGCGTTGAGGAGCGGGGGGGGTTCACAGATACGCAGTATTTT.